This entry lists 27 T cell receptor beta chains sequenced from one sample in a study of blood T cell repertoires in COVID-19. The method was immunoSEQ multiplex PCR; TCRdb's version includes in-frame clones alone and lacks a portion of them. The table shows about 70,000 clones, with around 87% occurring only once. Input material: peripheral blood. These receptors came from a man aged 65 to 79 with active COVID-19.

This chain links TRBV5-4 with TRBJ2-5; D might be TRBD1 (5 bases). V dropped 4 bases and J dropped 1 base, with 11 bases sitting between them. This CDR3 region has 14 residues. From germline, CDR1 is SGHNT and CDR2 YYREEE (reference sequence). CDR3: CASSPQGLQETQYF. DNA of the CDR3: TGTGCCAGCAGCCCGCAGGGTCTCCAAGAGACCCAGTACTTC.

The J gene is TRBJ2-2, the V gene TRBV19; TRBD1 matches at 10 bases. The CDR3 is 14 residues long. Unmatched junction bases numbered 1, after V lost 5 bases and J lost 4 bases. Germline lookup yields CDR1 LNHDA and CDR2 SQIVND (reference sequence). DNA of the CDR3: TGTGCCAGTAGTGGGACAGGGGTCACCGGGGAGCTGTTTTTT. Its protein product is CASSGTGVTGELFF. Supplemented by reference TRBV19 and TRBJ2-2, the full variable domain reads DGGITQSPKYLFRKEGQNVTLSCEQNLNHDAMYWYRQDPGQGLRLIYYSQIVNDFQKGDIAEGYSVSREKKESFPLTVTSAQKNPTAFYLCASSGTGVTGELFFGEGSRLTVL.

This chain connects TRBV18 to TRBJ1-5; a possible D gene is TRBD1 (5 bases). Deletions cut 2 bases from V and 4 bases from J, with 9 bases between. The CDR3 totals 14 residues. Per germline, CDR1 KGHSH and CDR2 LQKENI. CDR3 protein: CASSPDSPNQPQHF. The CDR3 DNA follows: TGTGCCAGCTCACCAGACAGCCCGAATCAGCCCCAGCATTTT.

The CDR3 nucleotides are TGTGCCAGCAGTGGGACAGGTCTTGGCTACACCTTC. Protein product: CASSGTGLGYTF. This chain joins TRBV25-1 and TRBJ1-2; 7 bases line up with TRBD1. Trimming took 4 bases from V and 7 from J; bases not matched to a gene: 3. The V gene's germline CDR1 is MGHDK and CDR2 SYGVNS. This CDR3 has 12 amino acids.

The chain joins TRBV10-3 to TRBJ2-2, with 8 bases identical to TRBD2. CDR3 size: 16 residues. Germline V CDR1 and CDR2: ENHRY, SYGVKD. The V segment lost 5 bases and the J segment 4 bases; nucleotides outside the gene matches: 9. The CDR3 here is CAISPAGGSGTGELFF. The DNA for the CDR3 is TGTGCCATCAGTCCCGCGGGGGGTTCGGGCACCGGGGAGCTGTTTTTT.

The gene calls are TRBV5-4 and TRBJ2-3, with D possibly being TRBD2 (6 bases). With 0 bases removed from V and 5 bases from J, the gap between germline ends came to 7 bases. CDR3 length: 13 residues. Germline CDR1 is SGHNT and CDR2 is YYREEE (reference sequence). CDR3 DNA sequence: TGTGCCAGCAGCTTGGCCGGGGGAGATACGCAGTATTTT. It yields the protein CASSLAGGDTQYF.

V and J are TRBV3-1 (or the pseudogene TRBV3-2) and TRBJ2-5; D is possibly TRBD1 (6 bases). V was shortened by 8 bases and J by 2 bases, with 12 bases between the two germline ends. Germline CDR1 is LGHDT and CDR2 is YNNKEL (reference sequence). This CDR3 is built from 13 residues. CDR3 residues: CASPSGDQETQYF. The DNA for the CDR3 is TGTGCCAGCCCCTCAGGGGATCAAGAGACCCAGTACTTC.

V gene TRBV28 combines with J gene TRBJ1-1; perhaps TRBD1 as D (6 bases). Germline lookup yields CDR1 MDHEN and CDR2 SYDVKM. V lost 8 bases and J lost 5, with 21 bases in between. This CDR3 has 15 amino acids. The CDR3 sequence: CASPRAGAAGTEAFF. The CDR3 DNA follows: TGTGCCAGCCCTCGAGCAGGGGCGGCTGGGACTGAAGCTTTCTTT. The complete variable domain, with remaining parts taken from reference TRBV28 and TRBJ1-1, reads DVKVTQSSRYLVKRTGEKVFLECVQDMDHENMFWYRQDPGLGLRLIYFSYDVKMKEKGDIPEGYSVSREKKERFSLILESASTNQTSMYLCASPRAGAAGTEAFFGQGTRLTVV.

V usage is TRBV9 and J usage is TRBJ1-1; 7 bases agree with TRBD1. V lost 4 bases, J lost 3 bases, and 6 bases stayed unmatched. This CDR3 has 14 amino acids. Germline V lookup: CDR1 SGDLS, CDR2 YYNGEE. The CDR3 DNA reads as TGTGCCAGCAGCACCACAGGGGAGGACACTGAAGCTTTCTTT. Its protein is CASSTTGEDTEAFF. The whole variable domain, remainder taken from reference TRBV9 and TRBJ1-1, is DSGVTQTPKHLITATGQRVTLRCSPRSGDLSVYWYQQSLDQGLQFLIQYYNGEERAKGNILERFSAQQFPDLHSELNLSSLELGDSALYFCASSTTGEDTEAFFGQGTRLTVV.

With regard to this clone: Distinct nucleotide sequences in the sample also encode this CDR3. The chain joins TRBV24-1 to TRBJ2-3; 8 positions match TRBD2. The CDR3 spans 14 residues. CDR1 KGHDR and CDR2 SFDVKD come from the germline V gene. V was clipped by 2 bases and J by 4 bases; unmatched bases: 1. The DNA for the CDR3 is TGTGCCACCAGTGATTCGGGGGGGGCAGATACGCAGTATTTT. This sequence encodes CATSDSGGADTQYF.

The chain couples TRBV9 to TRBJ1-4; 8 bases align to TRBD1. The junction had 6 bases not matched to a gene; V was cut back by 1 base and J by 7 bases. Germline-derived CDR1 and CDR2 are SGDLS and YYNGEE. This CDR3 is built from 15 residues. The CDR3 DNA follows: TGTGCCAGCAGCGTACAGGGGGCGAGGGGTGAAAAACTGTTTTTT. It translates to CASSVQGARGEKLFF.

The gene calls are TRBV2 and TRBJ2-3, with TRBD2 matching over 7 bases. After removal of 6 bases from V and 4 bases from J, the junction contained 4 bases not matched to a gene. There are 13 residues in the CDR3. Germline CDR1 and CDR2: SNHLY and FYNNEI. In DNA, the CDR3 is TGTGCCAGCAGCGGAGGACTAGCAGATACGCAGTATTTT. Translating gives CASSGGLADTQYF.

CDR3 residues: CASSADRGPPYEQYF. The CDR3 DNA follows: TGCGCCAGCAGTGCCGACAGGGGCCCCCCCTACGAGCAGTACTTC. The chain uses TRBV10-2 and TRBJ2-7; 8 bases map to TRBD1. The V segment lost 4 bases and the J segment 2 bases; nucleotides outside the gene matches: 7. Germline-derived CDR1 and CDR2 are WSHSY and SAAADI. The CDR3 is 15 residues long.

This rearrangement joins TRBV9 to TRBJ1-4, with 10 bases matching TRBD1. Looked up from germline, CDR1 is SGDLS and CDR2 is YYNGEE. This CDR3 is 15 amino acids long. J lost 8 bases, V lost 0 bases, and 4 bases had no gene match. CDR3 nucleotides: TGTGCCAGCAGCGTAGACTGGACAGGGGGGGAAAAACTGTTTTTT. This sequence encodes CASSVDWTGGEKLFF. Supplemented by reference TRBV9 and TRBJ1-4, the full variable domain reads DSGVTQTPKHLITATGQRVTLRCSPRSGDLSVYWYQQSLDQGLQFLIQYYNGEERAKGNILERFSAQQFPDLHSELNLSSLELGDSALYFCASSVDWTGGEKLFFGSGTQLSVL.

The chain employs TRBV1 and TRBJ1-2; the D call in the table, TRBD1, was not verified against the DNA. TRBV1 is termed a pseudogene. The CDR3 runs 16 residues. This CDR3 reads CTSRGGRGHLGYGYTF. CDR3 nucleotide sequence: TGCACCAGCAGGGGGGGCAGGGGGCATCTAGGCTATGGCTACACCTTC.

V and J are TRBV4-2 and TRBJ2-7; TRBD2 matches 14 bases. The junction had 4 bases not matched to a gene; V was cut back by 0 bases and J by 3 bases. This CDR3 contains 17 residues. Looked up from germline, CDR1 is LGHNA and CDR2 is YNFKEQ. The CDR3 DNA sequence: TGTGCCAGCAGCCAAGAAGGGACTAGCGGGAGTGTCTACGAGCAGTACTTC. Residues: CASSQEGTSGSVYEQYF.

The chain links TRBV4-2 to TRBJ2-7; 9 bases are shared with TRBD2. The V gene end was trimmed by 0 bases and the J gene end by 3 bases; junction bases not matched to a gene: 21. Germline CDR1 and CDR2: LGHNA and YNFKEQ. This CDR3 comprises 21 residues. CDR3 nucleotide sequence: TGTGCCAGCAGCCAAGAGTTGGACTCCAGCGGGAGGTTGGGGGGAGACTACGAGCAGTACTTC. Translated, it gives CASSQELDSSGRLGGDYEQYF.

J is TRBJ1-2 and V is TRBV5-4, with 8 bases aligning to TRBD1. Unmatched junction bases numbered 6, after V lost 0 bases and J lost 2 bases. From germline, CDR1 is SGHNT and CDR2 YYREEE (reference sequence). The CDR3 extends over 16 amino acids. Here the CDR3 reads CASSLGGQGTNYGYTF. CDR3 in DNA: TGTGCCAGCAGCTTGGGAGGACAGGGAACAAACTATGGCTACACCTTC.

This clone appeared a single time. The chain has TRBV19 and TRBJ1-1; TRBD1 might be the D (5 bases). This CDR3 has 13 amino acids. Germline CDR1 LNHDA, CDR2 SQIVND (reference sequence). V lost 3 bases and J lost 7, with 12 bases in between. CDR3 DNA: TGTGCCAGTAGTATCCCCCGGGGGAGTGAAGCTTTCTTT. This gives the protein CASSIPRGSEAFF.

Regarding this clone: Relative to the germline gene, one junction end is altered; a read error may explain this. The chain employs TRBV7-3 and TRBJ2-3; 7 nucleotides line up with TRBD2. This CDR3 is built from 16 residues. Germline CDR1 and CDR2: SGHTA and FQGTGA. In nucleotides, the CDR3 is TGTCCCAGCAGTCAAGGGCGGGGGAGGGGCACAGATACGCAGTATTTT. Its protein is CPSSQGRGRGTDTQYF.

The CDR3: CASSLAPLQGNSAEAFF. The CDR3 bases are TGTGCCAGCAGCTTAGCACCATTACAGGGGAACAGTGCTGAAGCTTTCTTT. The rearrangement links TRBV7-8 to TRBJ1-1, with 7 nucleotides matching TRBD1. CDR1 SGHVS and CDR2 FQNEAQ come from the germline V gene. The CDR3 totals 17 residues. Trimming removed 0 bases from V and 6 bases from J; junction bases left unmatched: 13.

The DNA for the CDR3 is TGTGCCACCGTAGCTTGGGAGGCCACCGGGGAGCTGTTTTTT. Its translation: CATVAWEATGELFF. The V gene is TRBV19, the J gene TRBJ2-2; D is perhaps TRBD2 (6 bases). Germline V gene sequence: CDR1 LNHDA, CDR2 SQIVND (reference sequence). Trimming shortened V by 10 bases and J by 4 bases, and 16 bases separated the two germline ends. This CDR3 region has 14 residues.

The gene calls are TRBV5-4 and TRBJ2-3, with D possibly being TRBD1 (5 bases). Germline V CDR1 and CDR2: SGHNT, YYREEE (reference sequence). CDR3 length: 14 residues. Trimming cost V 6 bases and J 2 bases, with 13 bases left between them. The CDR3 region is CASTPMGHTDTQYF. DNA of the CDR3: TGTGCCAGCACCCCGATGGGGCACACAGATACGCAGTATTTT.

The V gene is TRBV10-2, the J gene TRBJ2-5, with a possible D match to TRBD2 (7 bases). Germline V lookup: CDR1 WSHSY, CDR2 SAAADI. This CDR3 region has 14 residues. V was cut by 11 bases and J by 2 bases, with 18 bases left in between. The CDR3 protein is CAGPRGGRQETQYF. The DNA for the CDR3 is TGCGCCGGTCCCAGGGGAGGGAGGCAAGAGACCCAGTACTTC.

This sequence joins TRBV11-2 and TRBJ1-2, with TRBD1 matching 7 bases. Per the germline V gene, CDR1 is SGHAT and CDR2 is FQNNGV. V lost 5 bases to trimming and J lost 4 bases; unmatched junction nucleotides: 10. This CDR3 spans 15 amino acids. The CDR3 sequence is CASSPGDSTFYGYTF. CDR3 in DNA: TGTGCCAGCAGCCCGGGGGACAGCACCTTCTATGGCTACACCTTC.

This sequence joins TRBV9 and TRBJ2-5; maybe TRBD1 (5 bases). V was clipped by 0 bases and J by 5 bases, with 11 bases between them. The CDR3 totals 14 residues. Germline V CDR1 and CDR2: SGDLS, YYNGEE. CDR3 protein: CASSVGQLGETQYF. The CDR3 region has the DNA TGTGCCAGCAGCGTAGGACAGTTAGGGGAGACCCAGTACTTC.

To note about this clone: The junction shows a germline mismatch at one end, possibly a read error. V usage is TRBV7-7 and J usage is TRBJ2-3, with 7 bases fitting TRBD2. CDR1 and CDR2 from the germline V gene are SSHAT and FNYEAQ (reference sequence). The CDR3 spans 15 residues. CDR3 nucleotides: TGTGCTAGCAGTTGGGGACCGGGAGGAGGGGATACGCAGTATTTT. Protein product: CASSWGPGGGDTQYF.